This T cell receptor beta chain was sequenced in a study of cytomegalovirus exposure and HLA in healthy donors. Findings and caveats of the study: HLA alleles were associated with some 17,000 TCR beta sequences in a later analysis at 0.05 false discovery rate. The likely explanation for a cluster of highly shared sequence variants was sequencing artifact. A later look showed TCR association rates differing by HLA locus, highest for DRB1 and lowest for HLA-C.

With 60 Vbeta and 13 Jbeta primers, the PCR was carried out. In the source study's methods: In a later analysis, 75 million to 85 million unique TCR beta chains included roughly 11 million shared by two or more donors. This table comes from immunoSEQ multiplex PCR, and its TCRdb copy is limited to in-frame clones, with some not included. V and J calls and clone size are given by that table; D and trimming were obtained from the DNA. This table holds 210,000 or so clones, 77% found once. The CDR3 contains 13 residues. Germline CDR1 and CDR2: LNHDA and SQIVND (reference sequence). Trimming left V 4 bases short and J 3 bases short, with 10 bases between. With respect to this clone: Its antigen is not known.

The sequence derives from a woman between 55 and 75 years old in good health and CMV-seropositive. The sequencing sample was made of PBMCs. The chain joins TRBV19 to TRBJ2-7, with D possibly being TRBD1 (5 bases). The CDR3 loop reads CASSTQASYEQYF. For the CDR3, the DNA is TGTGCCAGTAGTACACAGGCTAGCTACGAGCAGTACTTC.